A selection of T cell receptor beta chains follows, all from one sample in a study of blood T cell repertoires in COVID-19. Sequenced by immunoSEQ multiplex PCR; TCRdb stores in-frame clones only, minus some. The table lists more than 9,500 clones, 90% of them singletons. Sequenced input: peripheral blood. The receptors derive from an older man with active COVID-19. Both conserved end residues are part of each CDR3. A D gene is named only where the DNA matches it firmly. Clone size is shown for a subset of rows, as once, few, many or a class of expanded clone.

TRBJ2-1 | TRBV18 | . | TRBD2 | TGTGCCAGCTCACCACCGGCTAGCGGGGGGGCCCCGTTCTTC | CASSPPASGGAPFF
TRBJ2-3 | TRBV2 | . | TRBD2 | TGTGCCAGCAGTGAACGACTAGCGGGGCCAGATACGCAGTATTTT | CASSERLAGPDTQYF
TRBJ2-3 | TRBV13 | . | TRBD2 | TGTGCCAGCAGCTTCGGACTAGCGGTCACAGATACGCAGTATTTT | CASSFGLAVTDTQYF
TRBJ1-1 | TRBV19 | . | . | TGTGCCAGTTACATCAGGGGTGAAGCTTTCTTT | CASYIRGEAFF
TRBJ2-5 | TRBV7-7 | . | TRBD1 | TGTGCTAGCAGCCCTCCATCGGGACAGGGCGCCCAGGAGACCCAGTACTTC | CASSPPSGQGAQETQYF
TRBJ2-1 | TRBV7-8 | . | TRBD1 | TGTGCCAGCAGCTTGCAGGGGGCCTACAATGAGCAGTTCTTC | CASSLQGAYNEQFF
TRBJ1-5 | TRBV4-1 | few | . | TGCGCCAGCAGCTACACGACAGGAGTCAATCAGCCCCAGCATTTT | CASSYTTGVNQPQHF
TRBJ1-1 | TRBV5-4 | few | . | TGTGCCAGCAGGCCCGTCCCAGAGAACACTGAAGCTTTCTTT | CASRPVPENTEAFF
TRBJ2-2 | TRBV24-1 | . | TRBD1 | TGTGCCACCAGTGACCCGAGGACAGGTTACACCGGGGAGCTGTTTTTT | CATSDPRTGYTGELFF
TRBJ2-7 | TRBV19 | . | TRBD2 | TGTGCCAGTAGTATTGAAATAGTAGGAGCGGGGGCAACCTACGAGCAGTACTTC | CASSIEIVGAGATYEQYF
TRBJ2-3 | TRBV27 | once | TRBD2 | TGTGCCAGCAGTTGGGGACTAGCGGGAGTGGTAGATACGCAGTATTTT | CASSWGLAGVVDTQYF
TRBJ2-7 | TRBV9 | . | TRBD1 | TGTGCCAGCAGCGTAGTGGGACAGGGCTCCTACGAGCAGTACTTC | CASSVVGQGSYEQYF
TRBJ2-2 | TRBV29-1 | . | . | TGCAGCGTTGCCAGGGGCACCGGGGAGCTGTTTTTT | CSVARGTGELFF
TRBJ2-5 | TRBV5-6 | . | . | TGTGCCAGCAGCCGCTCGTCGGGAGTTATTGAGACCCAGTACTTC | CASSRSSGVIETQYF
TRBJ2-1 | TRBV14 | . | . | TGTGCCAGCAGCCAAGATCGGTCACAGGACCTGTTCTTC | CASSQDRSQDLFF
TRBJ1-1 | TRBV6-5 | . | . | TGTGCCAGCAGTTACACCAGCAGGGCGAGCACTGAAGCTTTCTTT | CASSYTSRASTEAFF
TRBJ2-5 | TRBV29-1 | . | . | TGCAGCGTTGAAACGCTAAAGCAGGGGGGGACCCAGTACTTC | CSVETLKQGGTQYF
TRBJ2-7 | TRBV9 | . | . | TGTGCCAGCAGCGTAGAAGGGGACAACTCCTACGAGCAGTACTTC | CASSVEGDNSYEQYF
TRBJ2-2 | TRBV24-1 | . | . | TGTGCCACCAGTGATCGCAGGGGATTTCCCGGGGAGCTGTTTTTT | CATSDRRGFPGELFF
TRBJ1-2 | TRBV7-3 | . | TRBD1 | TGTGCCAGCAGCCATGGACAGGGGGCATCGGGCTATGGCTACACCTTC | CASSHGQGASGYGYTF
TRBJ2-5 | TRBV7-9 | . | TRBD2 | TGTGCCAGCAGCAGCCCCCCCACGAGCGGGGGCTCGTCCTTCGTAGAGACCCAGTACTTC | CASSSPPTSGGSSFVETQYF
TRBJ2-2 | TRBV12-3/TRBV12-4 | . | . | TGTGCCAGCAGCCGTCCTCTCGGGGGGCTGTTTTTT | CASSRPLGGLFF
TRBJ2-3 | TRBV2 | once | . | TGTGCCAGCACTTTCACAGATACGCAGTATTTT | CASTFTDTQYF
TRBJ2-4 | TRBV30 | once | . | TGTGCCTGGAGTCCACCTCGACCTAGGGCCAAAAACATTCAGTACTTC | CAWSPPRPRAKNIQYF
TRBJ2-2 | TRBV6-4 | . | TRBD1 | TGTGCCAGCAAACAGGGGCACACCGGGGAGCTGTTTTTT | CASKQGHTGELFF
TRBJ1-4 | TRBV5-1 | . | . | TGCGCCAGCAGTTCCACAACTAATGAAAAACTGTTTTTT | CASSSTTNEKLFF
TRBJ2-1 | TRBV7-2 | . | . | TGTGCCAGCAGCTTATTCGAGGAGCAGTTCTTC | CASSLFEEQFF
TRBJ2-1 | TRBV5-6 | . | TRBD2 | TGTGCCAGCAGCTTGGGCCCTGGTCGAGCGGGAGGTCCCTACAATGAGCAGTTCTTC | CASSLGPGRAGGPYNEQFF
TRBJ2-1 | TRBV7-6 | . | TRBD1 | TGTGCCAGCAGCTCTATCCCGGGGACAGGGGCGAATGAGCAGTTCTTC | CASSSIPGTGANEQFF
TRBJ2-7 | TRBV7-2 | . | . | TGTGCCAGCAGCCCAGGCCGGGACTCGGCTTGGTACGAGCAGTACTTC | CASSPGRDSAWYEQYF
TRBJ2-7 | TRBV10-3 | . | TRBD2 | TGTGCCATCAGCGGGACTAGCGGGAAGAACTACGAGCAGTACTTC | CAISGTSGKNYEQYF
TRBJ1-4 | TRBV5-4 | . | TRBD1 | TGTGCCAGCAGCTACCAGGACAGGGCTAATGAAAAACTGTTTTTT | CASSYQDRANEKLFF
TRBJ1-3 | TRBV27 | . | TRBD1 | TGTGCCAGCAGTTTATCATCCTTCGGACAGGGCTACTCTGGAAACACCATATATTTT | CASSLSSFGQGYSGNTIYF
TRBJ2-7 | TRBV10-3 | . | TRBD1 | TGTGCCATCAGTTCCGGGACAGGGACCACCTACGAGCAGTACTTC | CAISSGTGTTYEQYF
TRBJ1-1 | TRBV18 | . | . | TGTGCCAGCTCACCTCCGGTGGGGGGGGCTTTCTTT | CASSPPVGGAFF
TRBJ1-2 | TRBV28 | once | . | TGTGCCAGCAGTTTGAACAGCTATGGCTACACCTTC | CASSLNSYGYTF
TRBJ1-6 | TRBV7-9 | . | . | TGTGCCAGTCAAGGGGATCTCCTCCACTTT | CASQGDLLHF
TRBJ2-2 | TRBV6-5 | . | . | TGTGCCAGCAGCCCCCCAGGTGCGAACACCGGGGAGCTGTTTTTT | CASSPPGANTGELFF
TRBJ1-6 | TRBV2 | . | . | TGTGCCAGCAGTGAACGTGGACAGATCTATAATTCACCCCTCCACTTT | CASSERGQIYNSPLHF
TRBJ2-5 | TRBV12-3/TRBV12-4 | . | TRBD1 | TGTGCCAGCAGTTCCGACAGGGGAGAGACCCAGTACTTC | CASSSDRGETQYF
TRBJ2-5 | TRBV5-4 | . | TRBD1 | TGTGCCAGCAGCCACCCACAGGGGGCACGGGAGACCCAGTACTTC | CASSHPQGARETQYF
TRBJ2-2 | TRBV5-1 | . | TRBD1 | TGCGCCAGCAGCCTCCGGGACAGGAACACCGGGGAGCTGTTTTTT | CASSLRDRNTGELFF
TRBJ1-6 | TRBV10-3 | . | TRBD1 | TGTGCCACCCAGCGGACAGGGGTGAATTCACCCCTCCACTTT | CATQRTGVNSPLHF
TRBJ2-5 | TRBV10-1 | . | . | TGCGCCAGCAGTGACCGCCGGTCCTTCCAAGAGACCCAGTACTTC | CASSDRRSFQETQYF
TRBJ2-5 | TRBV27 | . | . | TGTGCCAGCAGTACGAGGAGGGCGGGGGAGACCCAGTACTTC | CASSTRRAGETQYF
TRBJ1-2 | TRBV7-2 | . | TRBD1 | TGTGCCAGCAGCTTAGACAGGGGGCCCTATGGCTACACCTTC | CASSLDRGPYGYTF
TRBJ1-2 | TRBV5-7 | . | . | TGTGCCAGCACCTCGGGGAAATTTTATGGCTACACCTTC | CASTSGKFYGYTF
TRBJ2-2 | TRBV5-1 | . | TRBD1 | TGCGCCAGCAGCGCAGGGGACAGGGTTAGCGGGGAGCTGTTTTTT | CASSAGDRVSGELFF
TRBJ2-1 | TRBV10-3 | few | TRBD1 | TGTGCCATCAGTGAGTCCGGGGACAGGAATGAGCAGTTCTTC | CAISESGDRNEQFF
TRBJ2-5 | TRBV5-6 | . | . | TGTGCCAGCAGTCGGACAGCCAACTTTCAAGAGACCCAGTACTTC | CASSRTANFQETQYF
TRBJ2-1 | TRBV7-8 | . | TRBD1 | TGTGCCAGCAGCTTAGCGGAGGCAGGGGGCAAATATGAGCAGTTCTTC | CASSLAEAGGKYEQFF
TRBJ2-1 | TRBV19 | . | TRBD1 | TGTGCCACCGGCGAGACAGGGGGCTCAGTGAGCTACAATGAGCAGTTCTTC | CATGETGGSVSYNEQFF
TRBJ2-3 | TRBV11-1 | . | . | TGTGCCAGCAGCTCTATGGAGGGGATTGGGGATACGCAGTATTTT | CASSSMEGIGDTQYF
TRBJ1-1 | TRBV19 | once | TRBD1 | TGTGCCAGTTCGTACAGGGGCGGTGGGAACACTGAAGCTTTCTTT | CASSYRGGGNTEAFF
TRBJ2-2 | TRBV3-1/TRBV3-2 | . | . | TGTGCCAGCAGCCTTACCCTATCCGGGGAGCTGTTTTTT | CASSLTLSGELFF